This T cell receptor (beta chain) emerged from a study of human T cells and chemical hapten exposure. On the study more broadly: 2% DPC applied to a roughly 2 cm by roughly 2 cm arm area sensitized donors. Study-wide results and caveats: While controls formed fewer of them, expanded TCRs formed significantly more large CDR3 similarity clusters.

The sample's time point: pre-sensitization, week 0. Noted treatment: therapeutic diphenylcyclopropenone sensitization with weekly scalp DPC. People who gave samples had alopecia, were 18 to 70 years old, and were suitable for DPC. MiXCR, applied by TCRdb to the RACE reads, yields one record per CDR3 protein. The table includes about 80,000 distinct CDR3 sequences, 13% to 15% detected once. CDR3 size: 15 residues. Per the germline V gene, CDR1 is SGHTA and CDR2 is FQGNSA. V shed 4 bases and J 2 bases; nucleotides not matched to a gene: 5. This clonotype was counted only a few times. As yet, its antigen is unknown.

The chain combines TRBV7-2 with TRBJ2-7; 10 nucleotides agree with TRBD2. Sample: whole blood, taken in connection with sensitization to the hapten diphenylcyclopropenone (DPC). The TCR originated in a woman in her forties or fifties with alopecia areata. Some clones in this sample may be carry-over from other donors' samples. CDR3 bases: TGTGCCAGCAGCTCCAGAAGCGGGAGGGCCTACGAGCAGTACTTC. As protein: CASSSRSGRAYEQYF.